This entry is about one T cell receptor (beta chain). This sample is drawn from a study of blood T cell repertoires in COVID-19. CDR1 is MNHEY, CDR2 SVGEGT, per germline. The CDR3 extends over 14 amino acids. V was trimmed by 2 bases and J by 3 bases, leaving 10 bases between them. The data were produced by immunoSEQ multiplex PCR, yet TCRdb's version contains in-frame clones alone and is incomplete. The table has under 350,000 clones, around nine tenths seen once. Material for sequencing was PBMCs or T cells enriched from blood (not recorded which). The sequence was collected from a woman aged 18-30 years who had recovered from COVID-19. This rearrangement joins TRBV6-2 or TRBV6-3 to TRBJ1-2; D call uncertain. The chain's CDR3 is CASSYERSDYGYTF. The CDR3 DNA is TGTGCCAGCAGTTACGAGAGGTCTGACTATGGCTACACCTTC.